These 6 T cell receptor beta chains originate from one sample sequenced in a study of T cells in tuberculosis. Profiling relied on immunoSEQ multiplex PCR, and the TCRdb table lists in-frame clones only, not all of them. This sample has roughly 30,000 clones, with roughly 92% found just once. Sequences were obtained from PBMCs. These receptors were collected from a donor aged 10 to 29 with latent tuberculosis or without tuberculosis infection.

The chain uses TRBV7-6 and TRBJ1-5; D gene ambiguous. This CDR3 has 13 residues. CDR1 is SGHVS and CDR2 is FNYEAQ in the germline V gene. V lost 1 base, J lost 7 bases, and 8 bases lay in between. The DNA for the CDR3 is TGTGCCAGCAGCTTAGGACTAGGGCAGCCCCAGCATTTT. This encodes CASSLGLGQPQHF.

V usage is TRBV5-4 and J usage is TRBJ1-6, with 7 bases that match TRBD1. J lost 6 bases, V lost 3 bases, and 3 bases had no gene match. The CDR3 has 14 amino acids. Looked up from germline, CDR1 is SGHNT and CDR2 is YYREEE (reference sequence). CDR3 residues: CASSSGTANSPLHF. CDR3 bases: TGTGCCAGCAGCTCCGGGACAGCTAATTCACCCCTCCACTTT. Full variable domain (remainder filled in from reference TRBV5-4 and TRBJ1-6): ETGVTQSPTHLIKTRGQQVTLRCSSQSGHNTVSWYQQALGQGPQFIFQYYREEENGRGNFPPRFSGLQFPNYSSELNVNALELDDSALYLCASSSGTANSPLHFGNGTRLTVT.

The chain uses TRBV27 and TRBJ1-2, with 10 bases matching TRBD1. The CDR3 covers 17 residues. Per the germline V gene, CDR1 is MNHEY and CDR2 is SMNVEV (reference sequence). Trimming took 0 bases from V and 5 from J; bases not matched to a gene: 9. The DNA of the CDR3 is TGTGCCAGCAGTTTATCTGTGACAGGGGGCTTGTGGTATGGCTACACCTTC. Translating it yields CASSLSVTGGLWYGYTF.

The gene calls are TRBV18 and TRBJ1-3, with D hard to call. Germline loops: CDR1 KGHSH, CDR2 LQKENI. The CDR3 extends over 14 amino acids. The V end was cut by 3 bases, the J end by 1 base, with 7 bases between. CDR3 bases: TGTGCCAGCTCACCTACACAATCTGGAAACACCATATATTTT. It codes for CASSPTQSGNTIYF.

The chain couples TRBV9 to TRBJ2-7; TRBD2 is a possible D gene (6 bases). CDR1 and CDR2 from the germline V gene are SGDLS and YYNGEE. V lost 3 bases and J 5 bases, leaving 15 bases between the germline ends. This CDR3 spans 14 amino acids. The CDR3 reads CASSGGTAFHEQYF. The CDR3 nucleotides read TGTGCCAGCAGCGGCGGGACCGCTTTCCACGAGCAGTACTTC.

As regards this clone: One end of the junction is discordant with germline, which a read error may explain. This chain links TRBV7-2 with TRBJ2-7; TRBD1 matches 8 bases. The germline gives CDR1 SGHTA, CDR2 FQGNSA. The CDR3 has 14 amino acids. The CDR3 bases are TGTGCCAGCAGTCCTCCCTGGGCAGGGGGCCCCTCTAGATTC. Encoded protein: CASSPPWAGGPSRF.